This TCR beta chain was recorded in a study of T cells in Graves' hyperthyroidism and ophthalmopathy. This clonotype was picked up a small number of times. Amplification targeted TCR beta CDR3 regions from RNA transcripts. In the first-round RT-PCR of the TCR CDR3, the HTBI primer set was used. TCRdb used MiXCR to reprocess the multiplex PCR reads, holding one entry per CDR3 protein. The sample carries hundreds of thousands of distinct CDR3 sequences, 15% to 20% recorded once. The receptor was isolated from a woman aged 55-75 years with Graves' ophthalmopathy. The sequenced sample consisted of blood.

CDR3: CSAMGFSGANVLTF. The CDR3 region has the DNA TGCAGTGCTATGGGTTTCTCTGGGGCCAACGTCCTGACTTTC. The chain employs TRBV20-1 and TRBJ2-6; D is unclear. Trimming pared 4 bases from V and 0 bases from J, leaving 7 bases between. The CDR3 is made up of 14 amino acids. CDR1 is DFQATT and CDR2 is SNEGSKA in the germline V gene (reference sequence).